These 22 T cell receptor beta chains came from one sample sequenced in a study of CD8 T cells in Susac syndrome. The authors reverse transcribed about 0.5 to 1 ug RNA with random hexamers. MiXCR, run by TCRdb on the immunoSEQ multiplex PCR reads, gives a single entry per CDR3 protein. The data contain roughly 150,000 distinct CDR3 sequences, less than 97% of them singletons. The sample comprised CD8+ T cells from PBMCs. The receptors derive from a human donor with multiple sclerosis.

The rearrangement uses TRBV6-1 and TRBJ2-7, with D hard to call. V was shortened by 6 bases and J by 1 base, with 19 bases between the two germline ends. The CDR3 has 16 amino acids. In germline, CDR1 is MNHNS, CDR2 SASEGT. The CDR3 here is CASSELRDSRSYEQYF. In DNA, the CDR3 is TGTGCCAGCAGCGAACTTAGGGATTCTAGGTCCTACGAGCAGTACTTC.

The chain couples TRBV30 to TRBJ2-3; the D call may be TRBD1 or TRBD2 (5 bases each). The CDR3 is made up of 13 amino acids. Germline CDR1 GTSNPN, CDR2 SVGIG (reference sequence). V was clipped by 0 bases and J by 5 bases, with 9 bases between them. The CDR3 loop is CAWSVGAEDTQYF. The CDR3 bases are TGTGCCTGGAGTGTCGGGGCCGAAGATACGCAGTATTTT.

The chain couples TRBV7-2 to TRBJ1-2; D is uncertain. Germline values: CDR1 SGHTA, CDR2 FQGNSA. The CDR3 consists of 14 residues. Trimming took off 5 bases at V and 1 base at J, with 11 bases between the two ends. The CDR3 protein is CASSPEGINYGYTF. CDR3 nucleotide sequence: TGTGCCAGCAGCCCAGAGGGAATTAACTATGGCTACACCTTC. Using reference TRBV7-2 and TRBJ1-2 for the parts outside the CDR3, the full variable domain is GAGVSQSPSNKVTEKGKDVELRCDPISGHTALYWYRQSLGQGLEFLIYFQGNSAPDKSGLPSDRFSAERTGGSVSTLTIQRTQQEDSAVYLCASSPEGINYGYTFGSGTRLTVV.

J is TRBJ1-1 and V is TRBV20-1; TRBD1 matches 7 bases. Germline CDR1 is DFQATT and CDR2 is SNEGSKA (reference sequence). J lost 4 bases, V lost 0 bases, and 8 bases had no gene match. CDR3 length: 15 amino acids. CDR3 bases: TGCAGTGCTAGAGATCGGGAGGGGGCACTCACTGAAGCTTTCTTT. It specifies CSARDREGALTEAFF.

V gene TRBV20-1 combines with J gene TRBJ2-5, with 9 bases identical to TRBD2. The CDR3 contains 15 residues. The V gene end was trimmed by 3 bases and the J gene end by 5 bases; junction bases not matched to a gene: 10. CDR1 is DFQATT, CDR2 SNEGSKA, per germline (reference sequence). CDR3 nucleotides: TGCAGTGCTAGTACGCGGGGGGGCGGGTTCGAGACCCAGTACTTC. Protein sequence: CSASTRGGGFETQYF.

The CDR3 protein is CAWSGRAGYGYTF. For the CDR3, the DNA is TGTGCCTGGAGTGGTCGGGCGGGCTATGGCTACACCTTC. This chain connects TRBV30 to TRBJ1-2; the D is unclear. Germline CDR1 is GTSNPN and CDR2 is SVGIG (reference sequence). CDR3 length equals 13 residues. With 1 base removed from V and 4 bases from J, the gap between germline ends came to 10 bases.

The chain uses TRBV9 and TRBJ1-2; no definite D call. This CDR3 spans 13 amino acids. Per germline, CDR1 SGDLS and CDR2 YYNGEE. V was trimmed by 0 bases and J by 3 bases, leaving 6 bases between them. Here the CDR3 DNA reads TGTGCCAGCAGCGTAGTCGGGGACTATGGCTACACCTTC. This codes for CASSVVGDYGYTF.

This chain links TRBV30 with TRBJ1-2; the D is unclear. The V and J ends lost 0 bases and 6 bases respectively, with 11 bases between them. The CDR3 has 13 amino acids. Germline V gives CDR1 GTSNPN, CDR2 SVGIG (reference sequence). This chain's CDR3 is CAWSVAVYDGYTF. The CDR3 region has the DNA TGTGCCTGGAGTGTGGCGGTCTACGATGGCTACACCTTC.

The rearrangement uses TRBV20-1 and TRBJ2-7, with D tentatively TRBD2 (6 bases). The CDR3 consists of 14 residues. Per germline, CDR1 DFQATT and CDR2 SNEGSKA (reference sequence). The V end lost 2 bases, the J end lost 2 bases, and 13 bases lay between the germline ends. The CDR3, as DNA: TGCAGTGCTAGAAGCGGGCTAGCCGCCTACGAGCAGTACGTC. Residues: CSARSGLAAYEQYV.

J is TRBJ2-1 and V is TRBV27, with D possibly being TRBD1 (6 bases). The germline V gene has CDR1 MNHEY and CDR2 SMNVEV (reference sequence). Trimming cost V 1 base and J 10 bases, with 20 bases left between them. CDR3 size: 16 residues. CDR3 DNA: TGTGCCAGCAGTTTATTAGGAGCCCAAGGGGGAATAGAGCAGTTCTTC. Protein sequence: CASSLLGAQGGIEQFF.

The J gene is TRBJ2-3, the V gene TRBV9, with TRBD2 matching over 7 bases. This CDR3 region has 16 residues. Germline V gene lookup returns CDR1 SGDLS and CDR2 YYNGEE. Germline trimming cut 0 bases from V and 0 bases from J; bases unmatched to any gene: 4. CDR3: CASSVGSGGSTDTQYF. DNA of the CDR3: TGTGCCAGCAGCGTAGGGTCCGGGGGGAGCACAGATACGCAGTATTTT.

The chain combines TRBV27 with TRBJ2-1; 7 nucleotides match TRBD2. The CDR3 is made up of 13 amino acids. V dropped 3 bases and J dropped 14; count of bases not matched to a gene: 10. Germline V gives CDR1 MNHEY, CDR2 SMNVEV (reference sequence). The CDR3 nucleotides are TGTGCCAGCAGTTTGGGCGGGGGAACGGAGGAGTTCTTC. Its translation is CASSLGGGTEEFF.

This clonotype was seen a handful of times. The chain couples TRBV27 to TRBJ2-3; D is undetermined. Germline V gene data show CDR1 as MNHEY and CDR2 as SMNVEV (reference sequence). V was shortened by 3 bases and J by 2 bases, with 6 bases between the two germline ends. The CDR3 sequence is 13 residues long. The CDR3 spells CASSLGFTDTQYF. For the CDR3, the DNA is TGTGCCAGCAGTTTGGGCTTCACAGATACGCAGTATTTT.

The chain has TRBV20-1 and TRBJ1-2; no clear D. The V gene lost 1 base and the J gene lost 5 bases, with 14 bases spanning the gap. Germline V gives CDR1 DFQATT, CDR2 SNEGSKA (reference sequence). The CDR3 extends over 14 amino acids. CDR3 nucleotides: TGCAGTGCTAGAGTAGAGTCCTCTTATTATGGCTACACCTTC. This codes for CSARVESSYYGYTF.

The V and J genes are TRBV20-1 and TRBJ2-1; no firm D call. Germline CDR1 is DFQATT and CDR2 is SNEGSKA (reference sequence). The CDR3 totals 16 residues. V lost 0 bases and J 5 bases, leaving 17 bases between the germline ends. The CDR3 region has the DNA TGCAGTGCTAGAGATATCCCCTCCCGGTTCGACAATGAGCAGTTCTTC. Translated, it gives CSARDIPSRFDNEQFF.

The V gene is TRBV11-2, the J gene TRBJ2-7; D assignment may be TRBD1 or TRBD2 (5 bases each). Germline V gene sequence: CDR1 SGHAT, CDR2 FQNNGV. CDR3 length: 15 amino acids. V lost 2 bases, J lost 4 bases, and 15 bases lay in between. CDR3 amino acids: CASSLSASRQYEQYF. The CDR3 nucleotides read TGTGCCAGCAGCTTAAGCGCTAGCAGACAGTACGAGCAGTACTTC.

The rearrangement joins TRBV12-3 or TRBV12-4 to TRBJ1-1; perhaps TRBD1 as D (5 bases). The CDR3 totals 13 residues. The V gene lost 11 bases and the J gene lost 1 base, with 14 bases spanning the gap. DNA for the CDR3: TGTGCCTCACTCAGGGTTAGGAACACTGAAGCTTTCTTT. Its protein product is CASLRVRNTEAFF.

The rearrangement joins TRBV3-1 to TRBJ2-7; 9 nucleotides align to TRBD2. The V gene end was trimmed by 3 bases and the J gene end by 0 bases; junction bases not matched to a gene: 12. This CDR3 contains 18 residues. The germline V gene encodes CDR1 LGHDT and CDR2 YNNKEL (reference sequence). In nucleotides, the CDR3 is TGTGCCAGCAGCCACGCTACTTTCACTAGCGGGTCCTCCTACGAGCAGTACTTC. Translation: CASSHATFTSGSSYEQYF.

J is TRBJ2-1 and V is TRBV30; TRBD2 agrees at 8 bases. The germline V gene encodes CDR1 GTSNPN and CDR2 SVGIG (reference sequence). The CDR3 runs to 15 residues. The V segment lost 4 bases and the J segment 1 base; nucleotides outside the gene matches: 6. DNA for the CDR3: TGTGCCTGGATGTTAGCGGGGCTTTCCTACAATGAGCAGTTCTTC. Translating gives CAWMLAGLSYNEQFF.

The rearrangement links TRBV7-6 to TRBJ1-5; 7 positions match TRBD1. The CDR3 contains 15 residues. Looked up from germline, CDR1 is SGHVS and CDR2 is FNYEAQ. Trimming at V came to 1 base and at J to 1 base, leaving 1 base not matched to a gene. As DNA, the CDR3 is TGTGCCAGCAGCTTAGGGGGACAGAGCAATCAGCCCCAGCATTTT. It yields the protein CASSLGGQSNQPQHF.

This rearrangement joins TRBV30 to TRBJ1-5; D is perhaps TRBD1 (5 bases). Germline V gene data show CDR1 as GTSNPN and CDR2 as SVGIG (reference sequence). The V and J ends lost 4 bases and 1 base respectively, with 14 bases between them. CDR3 size: 15 residues. CDR3 DNA: TGTGCCTGGACTCAGGTGGGGGGAAGCAATCAGCCCCAGCATTTT. As protein: CAWTQVGGSNQPQHF.

The chain couples TRBV2 to TRBJ2-7, with D hard to call. The V and J ends lost 7 bases and 5 bases respectively, with 9 bases between them. This CDR3 comprises 11 residues. Germline CDR1 SNHLY, CDR2 FYNNEI. The CDR3 coding sequence is TGTGCCAGCATAAAGGGCCACGAGCAGTACGTC. Amino acids: CASIKGHEQYV.